One and the same sample provided the 28 T cell receptor beta chains below, sequenced in a study of cytomegalovirus exposure and HLA in healthy donors (dated by TCRdb to the late 2010s). Library preparation used the immunoSEQ multiplex PCR assay. A mixture of 60 forward primers for TCR Vbeta segments and 13 reverse primers for TCR Jbeta segments was used in the multiplex PCR. The clones in this table, taken by TCRdb from immuneACCESS, are in-frame only. Not every clone is retained; where verified, under half of the shortfall comes from an unresolved V gene, and the cause of the rest is unknown. For this sample there are 250,000 or so clones; over 90% appear just once. About 1.7% of the sample is held by the ten biggest clonotypes. Input material: PBMCs. All receptors come from a girl aged 2 to 9 in good health and CMV-seronegative.

The DNA of the CDR3 is TGTGCCAGCTCACCGCTTGGCAGGGAGGATGGCTACACCTTC. Protein sequence: CASSPLGREDGYTF. The V call is TRBV18, the J call TRBJ1-2; the D gene is possibly TRBD1 (5 bases). V was trimmed by 3 bases and J by 6 bases, leaving 14 bases between them. CDR1 KGHSH and CDR2 LQKENI come from the germline V gene. CDR3 length: 14 residues.

In this sample, this clone turned up once. The chain links TRBV12-5 to TRBJ2-7; D may be TRBD1 (5 bases). Germline V gives CDR1 LGHNT, CDR2 FRNRAP. The V gene lost 0 bases and the J gene lost 6 bases, with 9 bases spanning the gap. The CDR3 extends over 13 amino acids. CDR3 DNA sequence: TGTGCTAGTGGTTTGGTACCCCAGGGCGAGCAGTACTTC. Translation: CASGLVPQGEQYF.

Here the CDR3 DNA reads TGTGCCAGCAGTGAATCGAGGTCTTGGGGGCCAGCTAACTATGGCTACACCTTC. The encoded protein is CASSESRSWGPANYGYTF. This chain connects TRBV25-1 to TRBJ1-2, with D possibly being TRBD1 (6 bases). Germline V gives CDR1 MGHDK, CDR2 SYGVNS. This CDR3 is built from 18 residues. V lost 1 base and J 0 bases, leaving 18 bases between the germline ends.

This chain connects TRBV28 to TRBJ1-1; D may be TRBD1 (6 bases). CDR3 length: 18 residues. The germline CDR1 and CDR2 sequences are MDHEN and SYDVKM. V was clipped by 6 bases and J by 0 bases, with 23 bases between them. The CDR3 spells CASRAAGAGSTMNTEAFF. The CDR3, as DNA: TGTGCCAGCAGGGCGGCAGGGGCAGGGTCCACCATGAACACTGAAGCTTTCTTT.

V is TRBV28 and J is TRBJ1-2, with D maybe TRBD1 (6 bases). This CDR3 spans 15 amino acids. Trimming stripped 1 base from V and 4 bases from J, with 13 bases between. Germline V gene lookup returns CDR1 MDHEN and CDR2 SYDVKM. CDR3 residues: CASSLSGRGGYGYTF. The CDR3 bases are TGTGCCAGCAGTTTATCGGGCAGAGGGGGCTATGGCTACACCTTC.

This clone has just one count. This chain uses TRBV9 with TRBJ1-1; perhaps TRBD1 as D (5 bases). The V gene lost 2 bases and the J gene lost 7 bases, with 15 bases spanning the gap. The CDR3 has 14 amino acids. Germline lookup yields CDR1 SGDLS and CDR2 YYNGEE. The CDR3 DNA is TGTGCCAGCAGCGTCCAGGGCACGATGAGTGAAGCTTTCTTT. The encoded protein is CASSVQGTMSEAFF.

The gene calls are TRBV10-2 and TRBJ2-3; 7 bases agree with TRBD2. The germline CDR1 and CDR2 sequences are WSHSY and SAAADI. The CDR3 has 15 amino acids. V shed 6 bases, J shed 6 bases, and the junction held 12 bases outside the gene matches. CDR3 residues: CASRRGGSGRDTQYF. The DNA of the CDR3 is TGCGCCAGCAGGCGGGGCGGGAGCGGTAGGGATACGCAGTATTTT.

As regards this clone: A read error may produce the germline difference seen at one junction end. The rearrangement uses TRBV29-1 and TRBJ2-7; D is unresolved. The CDR3 is made up of 11 amino acids. Germline CDR1 and CDR2: SQVTM and ANQGSEA. The DNA of the CDR3 is TGCAGCGCTGAAGAGGCCAACGAGCAGTACTTC. Translated: CSAEEANEQYF.

The chain is built from TRBV5-6 and TRBJ1-2, with 7 bases aligning to TRBD1. The CDR3 consists of 16 residues. Germline V gene data show CDR1 as SGHDT and CDR2 as YYEEEE. Trimming cost V 3 bases and J 5 bases; bases outside gene matches: 13. CDR3 amino acids: CASSSAGTAVGYGYTF. The CDR3 DNA is TGTGCCAGCAGCTCCGCCGGGACAGCAGTTGGATATGGCTACACCTTC.

V and J are TRBV2 and TRBJ1-2; tentatively, D is TRBD1 (5 bases). Germline values: CDR1 SNHLY, CDR2 FYNNEI. The CDR3 extends over 14 amino acids. V was cut by 2 bases and J by 0 bases, with 7 bases left in between. The CDR3 spells CASSEQGSNYGYTF. The CDR3, as DNA: TGTGCCAGCAGTGAACAGGGCTCTAACTATGGCTACACCTTC.

The rearrangement links TRBV6-5 to TRBJ1-2; D perhaps matches TRBD1 (5 bases). Germline lookup yields CDR1 MNHEY and CDR2 SVGAGI. Trimming shortened V by 4 bases and J by 4 bases, and 13 bases separated the two germline ends. The CDR3 has 14 amino acids. In nucleotides, the CDR3 is TGTGCCAGCAGTTTGGCGGGGCAAGGCTATGGCTACACCTTC. It encodes CASSLAGQGYGYTF.

This chain uses TRBV6-5 with TRBJ2-4; TRBD2 matches 9 bases. Per the germline V gene, CDR1 is MNHEY and CDR2 is SVGAGI. The CDR3 length is 14 residues. The trim removed 6 bases at V and 5 bases at J, leaving 5 bases unmatched. The CDR3 DNA reads TGTGCCAGCAGCATGGTAGCGGGGGAAAACATTCAGTACTTC. This gives the protein CASSMVAGENIQYF.

The V gene is TRBV6-5, the J gene TRBJ2-7; 7 bases are shared with TRBD2. The CDR3 runs to 16 residues. V was clipped by 4 bases and J by 5 bases; unmatched bases: 14. Germline CDR1 is MNHEY and CDR2 is SVGAGI. The CDR3 sequence: CASSSADLTTSNEQYF. The CDR3 DNA follows: TGTGCCAGCAGTTCGGCCGATCTCACGACTAGCAACGAGCAGTACTTC.

This clone was seen a handful of times. The V and J genes are TRBV7-9 and TRBJ1-1, with a weak D call TRBD1 (6 bases). This CDR3 is built from 15 residues. V dropped 5 bases and J dropped 4 bases, with 17 bases sitting between them. Per the germline V gene, CDR1 is SEHNR and CDR2 is FQNEAQ (reference sequence). The CDR3 sequence: CASSPQGGGITEAFF. Written as DNA, the CDR3 is TGTGCCAGCAGCCCCCAGGGAGGGGGGATCACTGAAGCTTTCTTT.

The chain recombines TRBV5-4 with TRBJ2-3, with 10 bases identical to TRBD2. The CDR3 has 16 residues. In germline, CDR1 is SGHNT, CDR2 YYREEE (reference sequence). J lost 4 bases, V lost 3 bases, and 8 bases had no gene match. The CDR3 loop is CASSSPAGGPADTQYF. The CDR3 DNA sequence: TGTGCCAGCAGCTCCCCAGCGGGGGGGCCGGCAGATACGCAGTATTTT. Supplemented by reference TRBV5-4 and TRBJ2-3, the full variable domain reads ETGVTQSPTHLIKTRGQQVTLRCSSQSGHNTVSWYQQALGQGPQFIFQYYREEENGRGNFPPRFSGLQFPNYSSELNVNALELDDSALYLCASSSPAGGPADTQYFGPGTRLTVL.

This chain joins TRBV6-1 and TRBJ1-6; TRBD1 aligns across 9 bases. Unmatched junction bases numbered 7, after V lost 4 bases and J lost 0 bases. The CDR3 length is 18 residues. The germline V gene encodes CDR1 MNHNS and CDR2 SASEGT. The CDR3 DNA reads as TGTGCCAGCAGTGGGCCGGGACAGGGCCTCTCCTATAATTCACCCCTCCACTTT. It translates to CASSGPGQGLSYNSPLHF.

V gene TRBV5-1 combines with J gene TRBJ2-1, with TRBD2 as a possible D gene (5 bases). Trimming cost V 0 bases and J 0 bases, with 13 bases left between them. The CDR3 extends over 17 amino acids. Germline V CDR1 and CDR2: SGHRS, YFSETQ. For the CDR3, the DNA is TGCGCCAGCAGCTTGGCACCGGAAGGGAGCTCCTACAATGAGCAGTTCTTC. Amino acid sequence: CASSLAPEGSSYNEQFF.

V and J are TRBV2 and TRBJ2-3; the D gene is possibly TRBD2 (5 bases). CDR3 size: 12 residues. The ends were cut back, 2 bases at V and 13 bases at J, with 13 bases in the middle. CDR1 is SNHLY, CDR2 FYNNEI, per germline. In DNA, the CDR3 is TGTGCCAGCAGTGAAATCGGCTCGCGGGAGTATTTT. This gives the protein CASSEIGSREYF.

V is TRBV10-2 and J is TRBJ2-2, with TRBD1 as a possible D gene (6 bases). Trimming removed 6 bases from V and 6 bases from J, with 11 bases in between. Germline assignment: CDR1 WSHSY and CDR2 SAAADI. The length of the CDR3 is 13 residues. The CDR3 sequence: CASRGAGPGELFF. As DNA, the CDR3 is TGCGCCAGCAGGGGGGCAGGGCCCGGGGAGCTGTTTTTT.

The chain carries TRBV7-9 and TRBJ1-2; 8 bases line up with TRBD1. The germline V gene encodes CDR1 SEHNR and CDR2 FQNEAQ (reference sequence). This CDR3 is 15 amino acids long. V lost 1 base to trimming and J lost 7 bases; unmatched junction nucleotides: 8. The CDR3 DNA reads TGTGCCAGCAGCTTAGGTACAGGGGGGATCGGTGGCTACACCTTC. It is translated as CASSLGTGGIGGYTF.

The chain has TRBV29-1 and TRBJ2-2; possible D gene TRBD2, 6 bases. Germline values: CDR1 SQVTM, CDR2 ANQGSEA. The V end was cut by 1 base, the J end by 6 bases, with 15 bases between. The CDR3 totals 15 residues. The CDR3 DNA reads TGCAGCGTTGAAGTTGCGCGGGGCGGGTCCGGGGAGCTGTTTTTT. This sequence encodes CSVEVARGGSGELFF.

V and J are TRBV4-1 and TRBJ2-7; the D gene is possibly TRBD1 (6 bases). Between the trimmed V and J ends, which lost 0 bases and 1 base, there was a span of 13 bases. The CDR3 runs to 16 residues. CDR1 is MGHRA and CDR2 is YSYEKL in the germline V gene. The CDR3 region has the DNA TGCGCCAGCAGCCAAGATACCGACAGGCGATCCTACGAGCAGTACTTC. It is translated as CASSQDTDRRSYEQYF.

Here the CDR3 DNA reads TGTGCCAGCAGACCCGGGACTAGATACACCGGGGAGCTGTTTTTT. Amino acid sequence: CASRPGTRYTGELFF. This chain uses TRBV6-1 with TRBJ2-2, with 8 bases lining up with TRBD2. The V segment lost 6 bases and the J segment 3 bases; nucleotides outside the gene matches: 6. CDR3 length: 15 residues. The germline CDR1 and CDR2 sequences are MNHNS and SASEGT.

This clone was picked up one time. The rearrangement joins TRBV19 to TRBJ2-7, with 11 bases fitting TRBD1. This CDR3 has 15 amino acids. The trim removed 4 bases at V and 5 bases at J, leaving 7 bases unmatched. CDR1 and CDR2 from the germline V gene are LNHDA and SQIVND (reference sequence). The CDR3, as DNA: TGTGCCAGTAGTAAATGGACAGGGGGCGGAGACGAGCAGTACTTC. It is translated as CASSKWTGGGDEQYF.

The chain joins TRBV6-4 to TRBJ1-4; TRBD1 matches 7 bases. Germline V CDR1 and CDR2: MRHNA, SNTAGT. This CDR3 spans 14 amino acids. Trimming cost V 2 bases and J 8 bases; bases outside gene matches: 5. CDR3 nucleotides: TGTGCCAGCAGTGACAACAGGGGACAGGAAAAACTGTTTTTT. This codes for CASSDNRGQEKLFF.

Note on this clone: The same CDR3 also results from other DNA sequences found in this sample. J is TRBJ2-1 and V is TRBV27; 8 bases match TRBD2. V gave up 8 bases and J gave up 3 bases; unmatched junction bases: 3. The germline V gene encodes CDR1 MNHEY and CDR2 SMNVEV (reference sequence). The CDR3 consists of 13 residues. The CDR3 loop reads CASGSGSYNEQFF. The CDR3 DNA sequence: TGTGCCAGCGGGAGCGGGAGCTACAATGAGCAGTTCTTC.

Here the CDR3 DNA reads TGTGCCATCAGTGTGGAGGGGAAGGATGGCTACACCTTC. Translated: CAISVEGKDGYTF. The chain uses TRBV10-3 and TRBJ1-2; D perhaps matches TRBD1 (5 bases). The germline CDR1 and CDR2 sequences are ENHRY and SYGVKD. This CDR3 comprises 13 residues. Trimming cost V 4 bases and J 6 bases, with 12 bases left between them.

The table lists this clone with a count of one. The rearrangement joins TRBV28 to TRBJ1-4; D is ambiguous. The V gene lost 3 bases and the J gene lost 14 bases, with 13 bases spanning the gap. The CDR3 has 12 amino acids. Germline V gene data show CDR1 as MDHEN and CDR2 as SYDVKM. The CDR3 nucleotides read TGTGCCAGCAGTTTTCGGGGAGATGGTCTGTTTTTT. This encodes CASSFRGDGLFF.